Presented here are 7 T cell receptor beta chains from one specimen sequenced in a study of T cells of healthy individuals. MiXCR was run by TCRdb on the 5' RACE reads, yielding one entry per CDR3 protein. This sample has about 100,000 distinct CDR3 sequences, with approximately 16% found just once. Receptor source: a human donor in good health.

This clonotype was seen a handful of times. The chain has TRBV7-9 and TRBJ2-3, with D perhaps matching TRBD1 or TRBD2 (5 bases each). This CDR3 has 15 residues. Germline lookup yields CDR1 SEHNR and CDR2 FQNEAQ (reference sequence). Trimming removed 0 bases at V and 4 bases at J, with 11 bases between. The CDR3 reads CASSLADRGADTQYF. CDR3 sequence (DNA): TGTGCCAGCAGCTTAGCGGACCGAGGGGCAGATACGCAGTATTTT.

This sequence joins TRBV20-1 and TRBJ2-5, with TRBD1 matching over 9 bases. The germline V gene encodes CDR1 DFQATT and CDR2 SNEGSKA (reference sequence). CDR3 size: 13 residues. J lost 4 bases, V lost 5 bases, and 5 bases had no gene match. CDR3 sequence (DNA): TGCAGTGCTGGGACAGGGCGGGGAGAGACCCAGTACTTC. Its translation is CSAGTGRGETQYF.

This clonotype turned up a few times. The CDR3 protein is CASSRLTGELFF. The CDR3 nucleotides are TGTGCCAGCAGCCGTCTGACCGGGGAGCTGTTTTTT. The chain recombines TRBV6-2 or TRBV6-3 with TRBJ2-2; D remains ambiguous. Trimming took 6 bases from V and 5 from J, leaving 7 bases between them. Germline values: CDR1 MNHEY, CDR2 SVGEGT. This CDR3 is built from 12 residues.

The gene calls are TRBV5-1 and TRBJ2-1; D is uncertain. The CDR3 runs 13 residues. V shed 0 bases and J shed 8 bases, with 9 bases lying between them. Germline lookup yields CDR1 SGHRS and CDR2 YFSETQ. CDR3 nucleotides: TGCGCCAGCAGCTTGGTTGGCAGCCATGAGCAGTTCTTC. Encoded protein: CASSLVGSHEQFF.

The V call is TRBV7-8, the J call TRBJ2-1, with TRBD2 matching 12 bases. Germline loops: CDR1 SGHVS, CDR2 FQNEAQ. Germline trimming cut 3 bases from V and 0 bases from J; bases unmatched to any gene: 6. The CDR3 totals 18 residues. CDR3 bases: TGTGCCAGCAGCTTCAGTCTAGCGGGAGGGAGCTCCTACAATGAGCAGTTCTTC. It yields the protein CASSFSLAGGSSYNEQFF.

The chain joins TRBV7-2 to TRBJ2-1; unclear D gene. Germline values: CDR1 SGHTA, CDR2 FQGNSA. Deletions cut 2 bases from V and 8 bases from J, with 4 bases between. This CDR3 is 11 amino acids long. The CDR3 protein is CASSLRHEQFF. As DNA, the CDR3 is TGTGCCAGCAGCTTACGGCATGAGCAGTTCTTC. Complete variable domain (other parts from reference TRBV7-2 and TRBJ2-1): GAGVSQSPSNKVTEKGKDVELRCDPISGHTALYWYRQSLGQGLEFLIYFQGNSAPDKSGLPSDRFSAERTGGSVSTLTIQRTQQEDSAVYLCASSLRHEQFFGPGTRLTVL.

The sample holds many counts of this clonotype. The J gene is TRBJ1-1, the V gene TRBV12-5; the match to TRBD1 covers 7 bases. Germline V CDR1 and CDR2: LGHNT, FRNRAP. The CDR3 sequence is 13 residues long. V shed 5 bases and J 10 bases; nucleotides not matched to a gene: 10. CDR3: CASGLEGGTAAFF. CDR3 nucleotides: TGTGCTAGTGGTCTCGAAGGGGGGACAGCAGCTTTCTTT.